A selection of T cell receptor beta chains follows, all from one sample in a study of OX40 agonist ivuxolimab in advanced cancers. Profiled with immunoSEQ multiplex PCR; TCRdb holds only in-frame clones, not every one. This sample yields some 84,000 clones, of which 89% are seen a single time; around 0.19% belongs to the top ten. Material: CD4+ or CD8+ T cells sorted from blood, obtained in a trial of the OX40 agonist ivuxolimab. Receptors were obtained from an adult with an advanced solid tumor such as melanoma, head and neck, liver or kidney cancer. Both conserved end residues are part of each CDR3. Each record gives: J gene, D gene, V gene, clone size, CDR3 protein, CDR3 DNA. D genes are given only for firm matches. Expanded clones are given a class, and other clones once, few, many or no size at all.

>TRBJ2-5|TRBD1|TRBV19|.
CASSVRGRETQYF
TGTGCCAGTAGTGTTAGGGGGCGAGAGACCCAGTACTTC
>TRBJ1-2|TRBD1|TRBV5-4|.
CASSPPGQGSGGYTF
TGTGCCAGCAGCCCCCCAGGACAGGGGAGCGGTGGCTACACCTTC
>TRBJ1-5|TRBD1|TRBV28|.
CASSRTGAAADFNQPQHF
TGTGCCAGCAGCCGGACAGGGGCGGCGGCGGACTTCAATCAGCCCCAGCATTTT
>TRBJ2-1|TRBD2|TRBV4-2|.
CASSQDLGLAVSEQFF
TGTGCCAGCAGCCAAGACCTAGGACTAGCCGTCAGTGAGCAGTTCTTC
>TRBJ2-4|TRBD1|TRBV4-3|.
CASSQTQGVVSKNIQYF
TGCGCCAGCAGCCAAACGCAGGGGGTTGTGTCCAAAAACATTCAGTACTTC
>TRBJ2-1|TRBD1|TRBV10-2|.
CAKSGTGINEQFF
TGCGCCAAGTCCGGGACAGGGATCAATGAGCAGTTCTTC
>TRBJ1-1|.|TRBV6-1|.
CASSWGVGTEAFF
TGTGCCAGCAGCTGGGGGGTCGGGACTGAAGCTTTCTTT
>TRBJ2-3|.|TRBV7-9|.
CASSSTDTQYF
TGTGCCAGCAGCTCGACAGATACGCAGTATTTT
>TRBJ2-7|.|TRBV2|.
CASRRDGPIYEQYF
TGTGCCAGCAGGAGGGACGGGCCCATCTACGAGCAGTACTTC
>TRBJ2-1|.|TRBV29-1|.
CSVPRGEILAYNEQFF
TGCAGCGTTCCCAGGGGGGAAATCTTAGCCTACAATGAGCAGTTCTTC
>TRBJ1-3|.|TRBV9|.
CASSVDPHSGNTIYF
TGTGCCAGCAGCGTAGACCCCCACTCTGGAAACACCATATATTTT
>TRBJ1-5|TRBD1|TRBV5-8|.
CASSFPGGLQPQHF
TGTGCCAGCAGCTTTCCAGGGGGCCTCCAGCCCCAGCATTTT
>TRBJ1-2|.|TRBV15|.
CATSREGYGYTF
TGTGCCACCAGCAGAGAAGGCTATGGCTACACCTTC
>TRBJ2-1|TRBD1|TRBV5-5|.
CASSVRVGQGFANEQFF
TGTGCCAGCAGCGTGAGAGTGGGACAGGGCTTTGCCAATGAGCAGTTCTTC
>TRBJ1-1|.|TRBV6-1|.
CASSLRGLNTEAFF
TGTGCCAGCAGCCTCCGGGGGCTTAACACTGAAGCTTTCTTT
>TRBJ2-5|.|TRBV5-1|.
CASSDQQETQYF
TGCGCCAGCAGCGACCAACAAGAGACCCAGTACTTC
>TRBJ2-3|.|TRBV27|.
CAKGQGGTDTQYF
TGTGCCAAAGGCCAGGGGGGGACAGATACGCAGTATTTT
>TRBJ1-2|.|TRBV19|.
CASSAGSNYGYTF
TGTGCCAGTAGTGCAGGGTCTAACTATGGCTACACCTTC
>TRBJ2-5|TRBD1|TRBV7-3|.
CASSLGGRGLWETQYF
TGTGCCAGCAGCTTAGGTGGCAGGGGGCTCTGGGAGACCCAGTACTTC
>TRBJ2-4|.|TRBV11-2|.
CASSLDVKNIQYF
TGTGCCAGCAGCTTAGATGTCAAAAACATTCAGTACTTC
>TRBJ2-1|.|TRBV7-9|.
CASSLLGSYNEQFF
TGTGCCAGCAGCTTACTCGGCTCCTACAATGAGCAGTTCTTC
>TRBJ1-5|.|TRBV2|.
CASSAESNQPQHF
TGTGCCAGCAGCGCAGAGAGTAATCAGCCCCAGCATTTT
>TRBJ1-1|.|TRBV6-6|.
CASSYSRTMNTEAFF
TGTGCCAGCAGTTACTCGCGGACAATGAACACTGAAGCTTTCTTT
>TRBJ2-3|.|TRBV19|once
CASSDRSPSTDTQYF
TGTGCCAGTAGTGACCGATCGCCTAGCACAGATACGCAGTATTTT
>TRBJ2-3|.|TRBV7-2|.
CASTPPGEPSTDTQYF
TGTGCCAGCACCCCGCCCGGGGAACCGAGCACAGATACGCAGTATTTT
>TRBJ1-6|.|TRBV19|few
CASSIKRSSYNSPLHF
TGTGCCAGTAGTATAAAGAGGAGCTCCTATAATTCACCCCTCCACTTT
>TRBJ1-5|.|TRBV4-1|once
CASSPDGNQPQHF
TGCGCCAGCAGTCCGGACGGCAATCAGCCCCAGCATTTT
>TRBJ2-1|.|TRBV6-6|.
CASSYSTAPDNEQFF
TGTGCCAGCAGTTACTCGACAGCCCCCGACAATGAGCAGTTCTTC
>TRBJ1-5|TRBD1|TRBV7-2|.
CASSWTGQGQPQHF
TGTGCCAGCAGCTGGACAGGTCAGGGGCAGCCCCAGCATTTT
>TRBJ2-3|TRBD2|TRBV11-2|.
CASSIRASGAYRGADTQYF
TGTGCCAGCAGCATCAGGGCTAGCGGGGCTTATAGGGGAGCAGATACGCAGTATTTT
>TRBJ2-5|.|TRBV5-1|.
CASSLNGFGEETQYF
TGCGCCAGCAGCTTGAACGGGTTTGGGGAAGAGACCCAGTACTTC
>TRBJ1-2|.|TRBV27|.
CASSRTGQNYGYTF
TGTGCCAGCAGTCGAACGGGACAAAACTATGGCTACACCTTC
>TRBJ1-4|.|TRBV5-4|.
CASSFRTTGNEKLFF
TGTGCCAGCAGCTTCCGGACAACCGGCAATGAAAAACTGTTTTTT
>TRBJ1-1|.|TRBV20-1|few
CSARSDTEAFF
TGCAGTGCCCGGTCCGACACTGAAGCTTTCTTT
>TRBJ1-6|.|TRBV29-1|few
CSVRYDSVNSPLHF
TGCAGCGTCCGGTATGACAGTGTCAATTCACCCCTCCACTTT
>TRBJ1-6|.|TRBV2|.
CASSEGHRYNSPLHF
TGTGCCAGCAGTGAGGGACACCGTTATAATTCACCCCTCCACTTT
>TRBJ2-3|.|TRBV7-2|.
CASSLQADTQYF
TGTGCCAGCAGCTTACAAGCAGATACGCAGTATTTT
>TRBJ2-3|.|TRBV15|.
CATSRGTGGGDTQYF
TGTGCCACCAGCAGGGGGACGGGCGGTGGAGATACGCAGTATTTT
>TRBJ2-2|.|TRBV4-2|.
CASSQNPQTNTGELFF
TGTGCCAGCAGCCAGAACCCCCAGACGAACACCGGGGAGCTGTTTTTT
>TRBJ1-5|.|TRBV6-5|.
CASSYSGQRNQPQHF
TGTGCCAGCAGTTACTCAGGACAAAGGAATCAGCCCCAGCATTTT
>TRBJ2-2|.|TRBV11-2|.
CASSRTGRDTGELFF
TGTGCCAGCAGCCGGACAGGGAGGGACACCGGGGAGCTGTTTTTT
>TRBJ1-2|TRBD1|TRBV28|.
CASRTGQGRYYGYTF
TGTGCCAGCAGAACTGGACAGGGGCGCTACTATGGCTACACCTTC
>TRBJ1-1|.|TRBV5-1|.
CASRSTQGEAFF
TGCGCCAGCAGATCGACACAGGGTGAGGCTTTCTTT
>TRBJ1-2|.|TRBV25-1|many
CASSEYWEDGYTF
TGTGCCAGCAGTGAATACTGGGAGGATGGCTACACCTTC
>TRBJ2-4|TRBD1|TRBV19|.
CASRHRTGFKNIQYF
TGTGCCAGTAGACACCGGACAGGGTTCAAAAACATTCAGTACTTC
>TRBJ2-2|.|TRBV29-1|.
CSVVTGEWNGELFF
TGCAGCGTTGTTACGGGGGAGTGGAACGGGGAGCTGTTTTTT
>TRBJ1-1|.|TRBV5-4|.
CASSLERITEAFF
TGTGCCAGCAGCTTGGAACGGATCACTGAAGCTTTCTTT
>TRBJ2-1|TRBD2|TRBV11-1|.
CASSLRGGRYNEQFF
TGTGCCAGCAGCTTACGGGGGGGCCGATACAATGAGCAGTTCTTC
>TRBJ2-1|.|TRBV4-1|.
CASSPPGSIYNEQFF
TGCGCCAGCAGCCCCCCCGGGTCCATCTACAATGAGCAGTTCTTC
>TRBJ1-1|.|TRBV10-3|.
CAISGKTEAFF
TGTGCCATCAGTGGGAAGACTGAAGCTTTCTTT
>TRBJ1-5|.|TRBV27|.
CAYVNQPQHF
TGTGCCTACGTCAATCAGCCCCAGCATTTT
>TRBJ1-4|.|TRBV27|.
CASRKERTGLRGEKLFF
TGTGCCAGCAGGAAAGAACGGACGGGCCTAAGGGGTGAAAAACTGTTTTTT
>TRBJ2-3|.|TRBV21-1|.
CASSKGFQGEFADTQYF
TGTGCCAGCAGCAAAGGGTTCCAGGGAGAGTTTGCAGATACGCAGTATTTT
>TRBJ2-3|.|TRBV5-1|.
CASRADRDTQYF
TGCGCCAGCAGAGCGGACCGAGATACGCAGTATTTT
>TRBJ1-3|TRBD1|TRBV28|once
CASSEGTGGSGNTIYF
TGTGCCAGCAGCGAAGGGACAGGGGGGAGTGGAAACACCATATATTTT